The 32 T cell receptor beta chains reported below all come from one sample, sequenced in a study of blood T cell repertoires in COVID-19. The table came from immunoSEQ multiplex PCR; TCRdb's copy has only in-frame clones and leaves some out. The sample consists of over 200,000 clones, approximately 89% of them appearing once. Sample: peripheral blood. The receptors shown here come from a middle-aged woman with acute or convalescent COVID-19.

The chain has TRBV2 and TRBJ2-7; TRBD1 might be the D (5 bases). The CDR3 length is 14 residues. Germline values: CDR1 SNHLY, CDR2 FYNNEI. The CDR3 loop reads CASSEVGWGWRQLV. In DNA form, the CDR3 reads TGTGCCAGCAGTGAAGTTGGGTGGGGATGGAGACAGCTCGTC.

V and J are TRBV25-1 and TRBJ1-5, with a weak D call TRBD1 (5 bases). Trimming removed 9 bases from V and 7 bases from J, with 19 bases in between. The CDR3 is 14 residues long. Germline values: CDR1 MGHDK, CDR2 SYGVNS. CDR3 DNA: TGTGCCAGTCGCCGGGGGGGGGACGGCCAGCCCCAGCATTTT. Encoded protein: CASRRGGDGQPQHF.

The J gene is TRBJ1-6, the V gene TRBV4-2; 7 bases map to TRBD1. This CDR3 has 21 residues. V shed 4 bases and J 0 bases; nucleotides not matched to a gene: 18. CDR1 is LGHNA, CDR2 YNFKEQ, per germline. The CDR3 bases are TGTGCCAGCAGCCGTTTAACGGCAGGGGGGTCTTCTCACTCCTATAATTCACCCCTCCACTTT. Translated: CASSRLTAGGSSHSYNSPLHF.

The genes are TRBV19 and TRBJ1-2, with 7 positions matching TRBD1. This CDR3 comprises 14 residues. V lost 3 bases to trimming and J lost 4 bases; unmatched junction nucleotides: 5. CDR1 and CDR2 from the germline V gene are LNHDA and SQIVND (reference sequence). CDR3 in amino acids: CASSILGQVYGYTF. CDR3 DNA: TGTGCCAGTAGTATCCTCGGACAGGTCTATGGCTACACCTTC.

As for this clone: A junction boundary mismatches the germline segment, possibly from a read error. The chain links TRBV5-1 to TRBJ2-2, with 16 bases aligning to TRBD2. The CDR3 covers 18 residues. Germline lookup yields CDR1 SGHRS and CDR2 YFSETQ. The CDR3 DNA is TGCGCCAGCAGCTCACCGGGACTAGCGGGGGGGCCGGTCCGGGGAGCTGTTTTT. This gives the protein CASSSPGLAGGPVRGAVF.

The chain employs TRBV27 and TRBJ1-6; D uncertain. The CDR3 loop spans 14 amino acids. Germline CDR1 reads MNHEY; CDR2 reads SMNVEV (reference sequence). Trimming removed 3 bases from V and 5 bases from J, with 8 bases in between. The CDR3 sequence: CASSFFQDNSPLHF. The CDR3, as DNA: TGTGCCAGCAGTTTTTTTCAGGATAATTCACCCCTCCACTTT.

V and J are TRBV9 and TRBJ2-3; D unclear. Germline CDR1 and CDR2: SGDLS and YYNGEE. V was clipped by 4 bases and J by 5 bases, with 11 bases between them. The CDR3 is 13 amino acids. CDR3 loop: CASSRFTGDTQYF. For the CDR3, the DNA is TGTGCCAGCAGCCGATTTACTGGAGATACGCAGTATTTT.

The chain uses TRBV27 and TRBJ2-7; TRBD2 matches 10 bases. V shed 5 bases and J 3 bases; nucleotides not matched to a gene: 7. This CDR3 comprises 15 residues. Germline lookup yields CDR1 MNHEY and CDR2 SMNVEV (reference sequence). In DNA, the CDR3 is TGTGCCAGCAGTATCTGGGAGCGGGGGGGCTACGAGCAGTACGTC. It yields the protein CASSIWERGGYEQYV.

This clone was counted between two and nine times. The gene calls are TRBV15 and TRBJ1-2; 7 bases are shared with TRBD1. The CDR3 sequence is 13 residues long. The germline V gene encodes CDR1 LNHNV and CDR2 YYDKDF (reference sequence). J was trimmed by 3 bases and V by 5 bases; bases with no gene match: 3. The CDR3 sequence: CATSRQGDYGYTF. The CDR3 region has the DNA TGTGCCACCAGCCGTCAGGGGGACTATGGCTACACCTTC.

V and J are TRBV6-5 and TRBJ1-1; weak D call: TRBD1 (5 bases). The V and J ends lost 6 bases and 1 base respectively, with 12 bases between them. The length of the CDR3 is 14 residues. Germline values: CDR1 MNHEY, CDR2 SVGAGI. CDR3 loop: CASRTGGGNTEAFF. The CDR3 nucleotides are TGTGCCAGCAGGACGGGGGGAGGGAACACTGAAGCTTTCTTT.

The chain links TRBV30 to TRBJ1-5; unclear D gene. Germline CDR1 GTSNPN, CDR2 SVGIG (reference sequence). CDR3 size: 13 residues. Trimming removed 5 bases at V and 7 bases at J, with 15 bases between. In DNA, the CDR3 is TGTGCCTGGGAACTACGCCCTGGACAGCCCCAGCATTTT. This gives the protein CAWELRPGQPQHF.

CDR3 bases: TGTGCCAGCAGCTTGGCGGGACATACCTTCACAGATACGCAGTATTTT. Its protein product is CASSLAGHTFTDTQYF. V and J are TRBV5-4 and TRBJ2-3; D is possibly TRBD1 (6 bases). The CDR3 extends over 16 amino acids. V was pared by 0 bases and J by 2 bases, with 13 bases between. The germline CDR1 and CDR2 sequences are SGHNT and YYREEE (reference sequence).

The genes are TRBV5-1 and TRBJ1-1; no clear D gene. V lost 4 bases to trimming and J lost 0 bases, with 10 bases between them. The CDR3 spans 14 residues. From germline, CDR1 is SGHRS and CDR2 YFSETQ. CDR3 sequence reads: CASSERPMNTEAFF. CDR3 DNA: TGCGCCAGCAGCGAGCGACCGATGAACACTGAAGCTTTCTTT.

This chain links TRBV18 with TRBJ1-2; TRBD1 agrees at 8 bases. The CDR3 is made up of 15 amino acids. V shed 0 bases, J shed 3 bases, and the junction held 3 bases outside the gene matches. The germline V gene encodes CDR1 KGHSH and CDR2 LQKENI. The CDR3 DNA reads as TGTGCCAGCTCACCACCGGACAGGGTAGACTATGGCTACACCTTC. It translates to CASSPPDRVDYGYTF. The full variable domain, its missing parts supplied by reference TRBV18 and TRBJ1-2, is NAGVMQNPRHLVRRRGQEARLRCSPMKGHSHVYWYRQLPEEGLKFMVYLQKENIIDESGMPKERFSAEFPKEGPSILRIQQVVRGDSAAYFCASSPPDRVDYGYTFGSGTRLTVV.

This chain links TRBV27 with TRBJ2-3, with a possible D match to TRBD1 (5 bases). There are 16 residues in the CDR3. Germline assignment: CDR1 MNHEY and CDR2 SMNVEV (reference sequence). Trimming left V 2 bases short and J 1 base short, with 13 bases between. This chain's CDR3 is CASSLRGAPGTDTQYF. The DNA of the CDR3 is TGTGCCAGCAGTTTAAGGGGTGCCCCCGGCACAGATACGCAGTATTTT.

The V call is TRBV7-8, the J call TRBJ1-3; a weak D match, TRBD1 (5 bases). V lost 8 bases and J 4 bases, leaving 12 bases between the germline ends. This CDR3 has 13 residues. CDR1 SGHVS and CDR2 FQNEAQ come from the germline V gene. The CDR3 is CASHIGAGNTIYF. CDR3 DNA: TGTGCCAGCCATATAGGGGCCGGAAACACCATATATTTT. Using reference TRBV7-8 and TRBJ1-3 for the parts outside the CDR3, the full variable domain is GAGVSQSPRYKVAKRGQDVALRCDPISGHVSLFWYQQALGQGPEFLTYFQNEAQLDKSGLPSDRFFAERPEGSVSTLKIQRTQQEDSAVYLCASHIGAGNTIYFGEGSWLTVV.

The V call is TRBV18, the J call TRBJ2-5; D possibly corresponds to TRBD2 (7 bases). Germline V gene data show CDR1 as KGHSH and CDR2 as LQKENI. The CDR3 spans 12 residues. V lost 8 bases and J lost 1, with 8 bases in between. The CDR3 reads CASRGAQETQYF. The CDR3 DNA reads TGTGCCAGCCGGGGGGCCCAAGAGACCCAGTACTTC.

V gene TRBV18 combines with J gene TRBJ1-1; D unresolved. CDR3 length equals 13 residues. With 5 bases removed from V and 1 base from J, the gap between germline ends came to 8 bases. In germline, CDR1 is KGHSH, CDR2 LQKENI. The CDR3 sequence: CASSGSGNTEAFF. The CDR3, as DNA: TGTGCCAGCTCAGGCTCAGGGAACACTGAAGCTTTCTTT. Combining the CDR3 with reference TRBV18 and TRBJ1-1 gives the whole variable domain NAGVMQNPRHLVRRRGQEARLRCSPMKGHSHVYWYRQLPEEGLKFMVYLQKENIIDESGMPKERFSAEFPKEGPSILRIQQVVRGDSAAYFCASSGSGNTEAFFGQGTRLTVV.

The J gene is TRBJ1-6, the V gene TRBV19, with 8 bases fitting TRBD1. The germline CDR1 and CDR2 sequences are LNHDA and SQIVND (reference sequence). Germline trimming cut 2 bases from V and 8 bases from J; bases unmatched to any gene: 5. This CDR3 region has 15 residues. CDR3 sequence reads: CASSIWTGPDSPLHF. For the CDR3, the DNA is TGTGCCAGTAGTATATGGACAGGGCCAGATTCACCCCTCCACTTT.

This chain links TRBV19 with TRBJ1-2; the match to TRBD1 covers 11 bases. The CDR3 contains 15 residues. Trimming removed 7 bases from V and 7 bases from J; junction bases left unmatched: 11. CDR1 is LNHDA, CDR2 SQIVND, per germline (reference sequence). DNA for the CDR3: TGTGCCAGTACCCCAGGGACAGGGGGTGGGAGTGGCTACACCTTC. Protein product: CASTPGTGGGSGYTF.

The CDR3 DNA sequence: TGTGCGGAACGACAGGCCCGCGTTATCTATGGCTACACCTTC. Its protein is CAERQARVIYGYTF. The chain employs TRBV2 and TRBJ1-2; TRBD1 might be the D (6 bases). The CDR3 has 14 residues. Germline values: CDR1 SNHLY, CDR2 FYNNEI.

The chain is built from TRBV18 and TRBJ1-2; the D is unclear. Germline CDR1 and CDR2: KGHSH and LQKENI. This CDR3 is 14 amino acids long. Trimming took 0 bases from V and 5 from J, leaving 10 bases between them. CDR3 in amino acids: CASSPPETAYGYTF. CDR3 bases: TGTGCCAGCTCACCACCGGAGACGGCGTATGGCTACACCTTC. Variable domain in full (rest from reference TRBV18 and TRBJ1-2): NAGVMQNPRHLVRRRGQEARLRCSPMKGHSHVYWYRQLPEEGLKFMVYLQKENIIDESGMPKERFSAEFPKEGPSILRIQQVVRGDSAAYFCASSPPETAYGYTFGSGTRLTVV.

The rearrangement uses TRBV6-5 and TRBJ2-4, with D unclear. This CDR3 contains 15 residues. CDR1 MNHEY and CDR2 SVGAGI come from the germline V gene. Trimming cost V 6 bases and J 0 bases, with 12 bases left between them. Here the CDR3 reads CASSQAYLAKNIQYF. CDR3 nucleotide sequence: TGTGCCAGCAGCCAGGCGTACCTAGCCAAAAACATTCAGTACTTC.

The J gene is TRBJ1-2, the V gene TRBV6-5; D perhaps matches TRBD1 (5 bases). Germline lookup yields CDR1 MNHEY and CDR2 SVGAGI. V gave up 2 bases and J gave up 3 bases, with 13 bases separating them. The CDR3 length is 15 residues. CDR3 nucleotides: TGTGCCAGCAGTTACCTCGGCCTGGGGCACTATGGCTACACCTTC. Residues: CASSYLGLGHYGYTF.

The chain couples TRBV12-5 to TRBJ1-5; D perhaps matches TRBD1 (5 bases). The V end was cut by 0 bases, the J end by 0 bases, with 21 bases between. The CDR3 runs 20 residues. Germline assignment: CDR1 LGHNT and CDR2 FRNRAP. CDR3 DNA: TGTGCTAGTGGTTTGGTACCAGCGACAGTCTCAGGTTATAGCAATCAGCCCCAGCATTTT. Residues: CASGLVPATVSGYSNQPQHF.

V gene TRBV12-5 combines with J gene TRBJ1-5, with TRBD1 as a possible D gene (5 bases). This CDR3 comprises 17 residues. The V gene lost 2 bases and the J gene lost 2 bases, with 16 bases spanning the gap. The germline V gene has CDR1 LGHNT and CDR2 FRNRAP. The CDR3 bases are TGTGCTAGTGGTTTGCCCCGGACGGGAGGGGGCAATCAGCCCCAGCATTTT. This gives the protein CASGLPRTGGGNQPQHF.

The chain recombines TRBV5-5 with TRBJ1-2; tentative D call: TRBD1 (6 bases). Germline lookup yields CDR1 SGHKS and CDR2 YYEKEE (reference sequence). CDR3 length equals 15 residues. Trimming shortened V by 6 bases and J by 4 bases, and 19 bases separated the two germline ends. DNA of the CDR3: TGTGCCAGCACCGGGGGGGCGCTAGGTATCTATGGCTACACCTTC. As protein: CASTGGALGIYGYTF. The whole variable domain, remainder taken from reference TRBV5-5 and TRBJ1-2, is DAGVTQSPTHLIKTRGQQVTLRCSPISGHKSVSWYQQVLGQGPQFIFQYYEKEERGRGNFPDRFSARQFPNYSSELNVNALLLGDSALYLCASTGGALGIYGYTFGSGTRLTVV.

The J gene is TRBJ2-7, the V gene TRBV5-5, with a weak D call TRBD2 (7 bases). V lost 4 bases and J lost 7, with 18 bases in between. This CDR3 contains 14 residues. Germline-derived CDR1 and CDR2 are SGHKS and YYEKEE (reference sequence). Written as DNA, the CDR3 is TGTGCCAGCAGCAAAGACGGGGGGCCGGGGGAGCAGTACGTC. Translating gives CASSKDGGPGEQYV.

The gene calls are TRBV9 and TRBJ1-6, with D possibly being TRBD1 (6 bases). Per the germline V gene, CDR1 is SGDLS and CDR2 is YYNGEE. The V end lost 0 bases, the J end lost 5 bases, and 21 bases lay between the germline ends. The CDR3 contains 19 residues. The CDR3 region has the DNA TGTGCCAGCAGCGTAGGGTTCGGGGGGCAGACGGAAAATAATTCACCCCTCCACTTT. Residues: CASSVGFGGQTENNSPLHF.

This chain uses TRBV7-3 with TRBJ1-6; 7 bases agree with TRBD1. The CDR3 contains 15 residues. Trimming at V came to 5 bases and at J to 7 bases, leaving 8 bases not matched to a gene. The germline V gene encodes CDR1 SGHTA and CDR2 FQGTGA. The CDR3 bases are TGTGCCAGCAGCCCCTCCGGGACAGAAAATTCACCCCTCCACTTT. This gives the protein CASSPSGTENSPLHF.

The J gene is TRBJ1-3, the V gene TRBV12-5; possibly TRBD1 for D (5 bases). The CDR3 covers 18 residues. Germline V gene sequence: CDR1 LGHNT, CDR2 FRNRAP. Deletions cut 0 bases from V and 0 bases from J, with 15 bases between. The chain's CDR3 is CASGLVRLLGLSGNTIYF. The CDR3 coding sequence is TGTGCTAGTGGTTTGGTACGTCTTTTGGGGCTCTCTGGAAACACCATATATTTT. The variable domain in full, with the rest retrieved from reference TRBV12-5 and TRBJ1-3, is DARVTQTPRHKVTEMGQEVTMRCQPILGHNTVFWYRQTMMQGLELLAYFRNRAPLDDSGMPKDRFSAEMPDATLATLKIQPSEPRDSAVYFCASGLVRLLGLSGNTIYFGEGSWLTVV.

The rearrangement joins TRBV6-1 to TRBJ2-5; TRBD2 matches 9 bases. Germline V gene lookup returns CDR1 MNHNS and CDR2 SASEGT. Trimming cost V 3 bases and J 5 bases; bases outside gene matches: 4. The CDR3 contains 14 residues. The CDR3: CASSESLAGETQYF. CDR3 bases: TGTGCCAGCAGTGAGTCACTAGCGGGCGAGACCCAGTACTTC.